This T cell receptor (beta chain) was identified in a study of CD8+CD57+ T cells in acquired aplastic anemia. The V gene end was trimmed by 4 bases and the J gene end by 6 bases; junction bases not matched to a gene: 7. Germline CDR1 SGHRS, CDR2 YFSETQ. The CDR3 runs 13 residues. The sample holds many counts of this clonotype. Antigen specificity is unknown. Whoever was chosen for sequencing had shown CD8+CD57+ cell expansion by flow cytometry. Study-level points and caveats: Patients and controls turned out to have 25 to 30 CD8+ CDR3 sequences in common.

CDR3 and TCR beta VDJ profiling relied on genomic DNA as the template. TCRdb redid the calling of the reads with MiXCR, one entry per CDR3 protein. This table holds about 160,000 distinct CDR3 sequences, roughly 48% found once. Specimen: sorted CD4+, CD8+, or CD8+CD57+ T cells (not recorded which) from PBMCs. The TCR sequence derives from a human donor with aplastic anemia. The chain combines TRBV5-1 with TRBJ2-7, with 7 bases aligning to TRBD2. This CDR3 reads CASSLWGGSEQYF. Written as DNA, the CDR3 is TGCGCCAGCAGCCTGTGGGGGGGTAGCGAGCAGTACTTC.